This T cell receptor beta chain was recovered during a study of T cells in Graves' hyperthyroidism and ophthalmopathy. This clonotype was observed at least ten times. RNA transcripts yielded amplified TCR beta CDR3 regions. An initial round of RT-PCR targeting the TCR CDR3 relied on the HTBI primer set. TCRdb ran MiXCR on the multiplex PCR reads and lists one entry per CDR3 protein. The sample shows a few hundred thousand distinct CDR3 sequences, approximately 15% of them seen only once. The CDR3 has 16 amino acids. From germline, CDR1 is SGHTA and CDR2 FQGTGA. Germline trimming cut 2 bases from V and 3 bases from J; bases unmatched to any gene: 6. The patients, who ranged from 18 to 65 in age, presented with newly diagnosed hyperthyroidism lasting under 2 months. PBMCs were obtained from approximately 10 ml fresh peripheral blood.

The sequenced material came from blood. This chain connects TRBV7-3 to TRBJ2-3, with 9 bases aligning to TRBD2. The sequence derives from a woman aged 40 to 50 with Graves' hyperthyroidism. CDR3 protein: CASSLFGAGGTDTQYF. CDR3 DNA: TGTGCCAGCAGCTTATTTGGGGCGGGAGGGACAGATACGCAGTATTTT.